Listed below are T cell receptor beta chains from one sample, sequenced in a study of T-cell memory formation after mild COVID-19. One entry per CDR3 protein, called by TCRdb with MiXCR from the 5' RACE reads. Of roughly 110,000 distinct CDR3 sequences in the sample, approximately 15% were seen once. Input material: PBMCs or a T cell subset sorted from them (not recorded which). The receptors stem from a man aged 18 to 29 who had mild COVID-19 (a few samples of this study predate the infection). Cell type and time point are not known. CDR3s include the opening cysteine and the closing phenylalanine or tryptophan. A D gene is named only where the DNA matches it firmly. Some rows have no size entry. The others give once, few or many, or a class for an expanded clone.

TGCGCCAGCAGCCAAGAACCGGGACAGGCCAACACTGAAGCTTTCTTT | CASSQEPGQANTEAFF | 16 | TRBD1 | TRBJ1-1 | TRBV4-1 | NA
TGTGCCAGCAGCCAAGTGATGGGACTTTTCTACGAGCAGTACTTC | CASSQVMGLFYEQYF | 15 | NA | TRBJ2-7 | TRBV4-2 | NA
TGTGCCAGCAGCGTAGCTTTGGGACAGGGCTACGAGCAGTACTTC | CASSVALGQGYEQYF | 15 | TRBD1 | TRBJ2-7 | TRBV9 | few
TGCGCCAGCAGCAACCAGAGGCAGGGGAAAGAGACCCAGTACTTC | CASSNQRQGKETQYF | 15 | NA | TRBJ2-5 | TRBV4-3 | NA
TGTGCCAGCAGCCCCGACGGTGCGGGGGGCCGCGGGACCCAGTACTTC | CASSPDGAGGRGTQYF | 16 | TRBD2 | TRBJ2-5 | TRBV7-6 | few
TGTGCCAGCAGTCCTGGGACACGGGCCACTAATGAAAAACTGTTTTTT | CASSPGTRATNEKLFF | 16 | NA | TRBJ1-4 | TRBV27 | NA
TGTGCCAGCAGCTTAGAGCGGATGGGGCAGGATGAAAAACTGTTTTTT | CASSLERMGQDEKLFF | 16 | NA | TRBJ1-4 | TRBV7-8 | few
TGTGCCAGTACCCCGGGACTAGCGGGGGTAGAGACCCAGTACTTC | CASTPGLAGVETQYF | 15 | TRBD2 | TRBJ2-5 | TRBV19 | few
TGTGCCAGCAGCCAAGTGAAACTGGACGGAGAGCAGTTCTTC | CASSQVKLDGEQFF | 14 | NA | TRBJ2-1 | TRBV3-1 | NA
TGTGCCAGCAGCCATACTTTAAACTATGGCTACACCTTC | CASSHTLNYGYTF | 13 | NA | TRBJ1-2 | TRBV7-2 | few
TGTGCCAGCAGCTCCGACAGGGGGCAAGACTATGGCTACACCTTC | CASSSDRGQDYGYTF | 15 | TRBD1 | TRBJ1-2 | TRBV9 | NA
TGTGCCAGCAGCCCTCTAGGGCTAAGCACAGATACGCAGTATTTT | CASSPLGLSTDTQYF | 15 | NA | TRBJ2-3 | TRBV7-9 | few
TGTGCCAGCAGCCCCCCTAGCGGGTCGACCGGGGAGCTGTTTTTT | CASSPPSGSTGELFF | 15 | TRBD2 | TRBJ2-2 | TRBV7-3 | few
TGTGCCAGCAGCCAGCTTGCGGGACCCAATCAGCCCCAGCATTTT | CASSQLAGPNQPQHF | 15 | NA | TRBJ1-5 | TRBV4-2 | NA
TGTGCCAGCAGTTATAACCCCTCGACCCAGTACTTC | CASSYNPSTQYF | 12 | NA | TRBJ2-5 | TRBV6-2/TRBV6-3 | few
TGTGCCAGTAGTATCATCGGACAGAGCAATGAGCAGTTCTTC | CASSIIGQSNEQFF | 14 | NA | TRBJ2-1 | TRBV19 | NA
TGTGCCAGCAGCGTAGCTCCGGGACACCCCACAGATACGCAGTATTTT | CASSVAPGHPTDTQYF | 16 | NA | TRBJ2-3 | TRBV9 | NA
TGTGCCAGCAGGGGACAGGGGGTTGCTATTTCTGAAGCTTTCTTT | CASRGQGVAISEAFF | 15 | TRBD1 | TRBJ1-1 | TRBV6-6 | NA
TGTGCCAGCAGCCCAGCGGTGGCCCCCTCAGATACGCAGTATTTT | CASSPAVAPSDTQYF | 15 | NA | TRBJ2-3 | TRBV27 | NA
TGTGCCAGCTGGGGGCGGGGCAAAGAGACCCAGTACTTC | CASWGRGKETQYF | 13 | NA | TRBJ2-5 | TRBV2 | few